Each of the 9 T cell receptor beta chains below was sequenced from the same sample in a study of long-term antiretroviral therapy in people with HIV. An immunoSEQ assay, version v3.0, was performed at survey level. Measured with immunoSEQ multiplex PCR; TCRdb has only the in-frame clones, and not every one. The repertoire holds roughly 35,000 clones, 94% seen once, with less than 4% in the top ten. The sample in question was unsorted PBMCs, obtained 5 to 5.5 years after starting antiretroviral therapy. The receptors come from a woman aged 45-65 years with HIV.

This clone was seen a single time. This chain joins TRBV27 and TRBJ1-1; D not certain. V lost 8 bases and J 6 bases, leaving 19 bases between the germline ends. CDR3 length equals 14 residues. Germline V CDR1 and CDR2: MNHEY, SMNVEV (reference sequence). For the CDR3, the DNA is TGTGCCAGCCTACCTTGGGCGTCGGGAGCTGAAGCTTTCTTT. Translating it yields CASLPWASGAEAFF.

This clone was recorded only once. The V call is TRBV7-2, the J call TRBJ2-3; D remains ambiguous. Trimming cost V 1 base and J 4 bases, with 9 bases left between them. Germline V lookup: CDR1 SGHTA, CDR2 FQGNSA. The CDR3 extends over 14 amino acids. This chain's CDR3 is CASSLGPSADTQYF. CDR3 sequence (DNA): TGTGCCAGCAGCTTAGGACCGTCGGCAGATACGCAGTATTTT.

V usage is TRBV4-1 and J usage is TRBJ2-5; D may be TRBD1 (6 bases). Germline CDR1 reads MGHRA; CDR2 reads YSYEKL. V gave up 9 bases and J gave up 5 bases, with 22 bases separating them. This CDR3 region has 15 residues. CDR3 DNA sequence: TGCGCCAGTCCCCCTCAGATAGGACAGTCCGAGACCCAGTACTTC. Its translation is CASPPQIGQSETQYF.

A remark on this clone: One end of the junction fails to match germline, which may point to a read error. This sequence joins TRBV7-7 and TRBJ2-2; 8 nucleotides align to TRBD1. The CDR3 is 13 amino acids. Germline loops: CDR1 SSHAT, CDR2 FNYEAQ (reference sequence). The CDR3 region is CASSLDRAGELFF. CDR3 DNA sequence: TGTGCTAGCAGTCTGGACAGGGCCGGGGAGCTGTTTTTT.

The rearrangement joins TRBV18 to TRBJ2-2; 8 positions match TRBD1. Germline trimming cut 5 bases from V and 4 bases from J; bases unmatched to any gene: 3. CDR1 is KGHSH, CDR2 LQKENI, per germline. The CDR3 consists of 14 residues. This CDR3 is CASSRGQATGELFF. The CDR3 nucleotides read TGTGCCAGCTCAAGGGGACAGGCCACCGGGGAGCTGTTTTTT.

The J gene is TRBJ2-2, the V gene TRBV15; maybe TRBD1 (5 bases). Germline CDR1 LNHNV, CDR2 YYDKDF (reference sequence). V was clipped by 0 bases and J by 5 bases, with 10 bases between them. The CDR3 is made up of 15 amino acids. The CDR3 loop reads CATSRDPGWTGELFF. The CDR3 nucleotides are TGTGCCACCAGCAGAGATCCAGGGTGGACCGGGGAGCTGTTTTTT. Complete variable domain (other parts from reference TRBV15 and TRBJ2-2): DAMVIQNPRYQVTQFGKPVTLSCSQTLNHNVMYWYQQKSSQAPKLLFHYYDKDFNNEADTPDNFQSRRPNTSFCFLDIRSPGLGDTAMYLCATSRDPGWTGELFFGEGSRLTVL.

This rearrangement joins TRBV5-1 to TRBJ2-3; 9 nucleotides align to TRBD1. V gave up 1 base and J gave up 4 bases; unmatched junction bases: 7. The CDR3 runs 16 residues. Germline V gene lookup returns CDR1 SGHRS and CDR2 YFSETQ. The CDR3 spells CASSLWGRQGADTQYF. As DNA, the CDR3 is TGCGCCAGCAGCTTGTGGGGTAGACAGGGGGCAGATACGCAGTATTTT.

CDR3 amino acids: CASTRVETNTEAFF. Here the CDR3 DNA reads TGTGCCAGCACCCGGGTCGAAACGAACACTGAAGCTTTCTTT. This rearrangement joins TRBV6-6 to TRBJ1-1; D remains unclear. Germline lookup yields CDR1 MNHNY and CDR2 SVGAGI (reference sequence). This CDR3 comprises 14 residues. Trimming left V 7 bases short and J 1 base short, with 13 bases between.

The J gene is TRBJ1-6, the V gene TRBV7-2; 8 positions match TRBD1. The CDR3 is 16 residues long. From germline, CDR1 is SGHTA and CDR2 FQGNSA. The V and J ends lost 5 bases and 7 bases, in that order; junction bases with no gene match: 10. The CDR3 loop reads CASSDMGQVLNSPLHF. The CDR3 DNA is TGTGCCAGCAGCGACATGGGACAGGTTCTAAATTCACCCCTCCACTTT. The variable domain in full, completed from reference TRBV7-2 and TRBJ1-6, reads GAGVSQSPSNKVTEKGKDVELRCDPISGHTALYWYRQSLGQGLEFLIYFQGNSAPDKSGLPSDRFSAERTGGSVSTLTIQRTQQEDSAVYLCASSDMGQVLNSPLHFGNGTRLTVT.